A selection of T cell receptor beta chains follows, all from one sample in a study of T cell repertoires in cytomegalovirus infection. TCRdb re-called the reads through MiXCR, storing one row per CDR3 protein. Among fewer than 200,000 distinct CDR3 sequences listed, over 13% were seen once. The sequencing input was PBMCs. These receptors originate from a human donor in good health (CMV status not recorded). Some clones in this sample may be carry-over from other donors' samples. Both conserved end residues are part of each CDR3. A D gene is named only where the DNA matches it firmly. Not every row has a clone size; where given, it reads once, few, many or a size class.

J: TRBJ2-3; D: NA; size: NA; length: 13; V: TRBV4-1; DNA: TGCGCCAGCATCAGGGTGAAATCAGAGACGCAGTATTTT; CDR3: CASIRVKSETQYF
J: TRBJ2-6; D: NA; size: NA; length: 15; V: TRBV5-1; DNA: TGCGCCAGCAGCTTGACGGGCACCGGGGCCAACGTCCTGACTTTC; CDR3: CASSLTGTGANVLTF
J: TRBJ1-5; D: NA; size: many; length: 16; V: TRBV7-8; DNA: TGTGCCAGCAGCTTAAGGACAAGTGGTGCAGGACAGCCCCAGCATTTT; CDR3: CASSLRTSGAGQPQHF
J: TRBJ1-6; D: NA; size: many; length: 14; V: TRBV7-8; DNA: TGTGCCAGCAGCACAACAGGGTCCGACTCACCCCTCCACTTT; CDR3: CASSTTGSDSPLHF
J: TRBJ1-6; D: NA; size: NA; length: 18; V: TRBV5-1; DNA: TGCGCCAGCAGCCACGTCAGGACGGGAAGCTCCTATAATTCACCCCTCCACTTT; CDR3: CASSHVRTGSSYNSPLHF
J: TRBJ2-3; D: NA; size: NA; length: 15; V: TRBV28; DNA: TGTGCCAGCAGTTACCCGGTTGTTCACACAGATACGCAGTATTTT; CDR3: CASSYPVVHTDTQYF
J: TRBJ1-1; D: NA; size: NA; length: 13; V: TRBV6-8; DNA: TGTGCCAGCAGAAAGAGGGGTGGCACTGAAGCTTTCTTT; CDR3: CASRKRGGTEAFF
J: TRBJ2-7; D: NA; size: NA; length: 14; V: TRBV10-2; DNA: TGCGCCAGCACGAGGGGGGTAAGCTCCTACGAGCAGTACTTC; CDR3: CASTRGVSSYEQYF
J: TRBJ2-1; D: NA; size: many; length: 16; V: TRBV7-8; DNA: TGTGCCAGCAGCCCCTTAGGGGGAAGGATTTTGAATGAGCAGTTCTTC; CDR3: CASSPLGGRILNEQFF
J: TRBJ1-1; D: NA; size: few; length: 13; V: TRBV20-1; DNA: TGCAGTGCTATCCCCCAGTATGGAACTGAAGCTTTCTTT; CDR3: CSAIPQYGTEAFF
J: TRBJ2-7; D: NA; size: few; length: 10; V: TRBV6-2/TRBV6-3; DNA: TGTGCCAGCAGCCCACACGAGCAGTACTTC; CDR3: CASSPHEQYF
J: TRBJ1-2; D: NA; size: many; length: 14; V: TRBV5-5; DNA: TGTGCCAGCAGCTTGGATCCGACAACCTATGGCTACACCTTC; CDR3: CASSLDPTTYGYTF
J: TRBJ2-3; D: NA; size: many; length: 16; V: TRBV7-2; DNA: TGTGCCAGCAGCTTAGCAGGAGTCCTGGGCACAGATACGCAGTATTTT; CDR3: CASSLAGVLGTDTQYF
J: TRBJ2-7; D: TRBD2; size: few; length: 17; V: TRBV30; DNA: TGTGCCTGGAGTGTAAAAGCGATCGGACTAGCGGGAGCTGAGCAGTACTTC; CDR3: CAWSVKAIGLAGAEQYF
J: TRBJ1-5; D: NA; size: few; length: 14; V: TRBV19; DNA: TGTGCCAGTACCTCTGACAGGAGTAATCAGCCCCAGCATTTT; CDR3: CASTSDRSNQPQHF
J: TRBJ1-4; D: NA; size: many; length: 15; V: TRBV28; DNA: TGTGCCAGCAGGGGTGAGGACCTAAGTAATGAAAAACTGTTTTTT; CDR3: CASRGEDLSNEKLFF
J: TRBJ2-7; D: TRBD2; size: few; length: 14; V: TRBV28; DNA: TGTGCCAGCAAGGGACTAGCGGATTTCTACGAGCAGTACTTC; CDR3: CASKGLADFYEQYF
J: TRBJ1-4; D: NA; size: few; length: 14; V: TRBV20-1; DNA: TGCAGTGCTAGAGATCGGGCTTCGGGTGAAAAACTGTTTTTT; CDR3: CSARDRASGEKLFF
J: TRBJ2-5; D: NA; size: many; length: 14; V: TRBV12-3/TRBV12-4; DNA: TGTGCCAGCACCATCATGGGGCCGCAAGAGACCCAGTACTTC; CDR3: CASTIMGPQETQYF
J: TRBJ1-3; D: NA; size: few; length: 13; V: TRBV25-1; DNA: TGTGCCAGCATCGGCAACTCTGGAAACACCATATATTTT; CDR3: CASIGNSGNTIYF
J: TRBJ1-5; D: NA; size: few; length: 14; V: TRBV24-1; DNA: TGTGCCACCAGTGGGGTTGAAAGCAATCAGCCCCAGCATTTT; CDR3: CATSGVESNQPQHF
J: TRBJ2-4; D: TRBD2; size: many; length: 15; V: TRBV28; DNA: TGTGCCAGCAGCTTCCGGGGGGGAGCCAAAAACATTCAGTACTTC; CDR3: CASSFRGGAKNIQYF
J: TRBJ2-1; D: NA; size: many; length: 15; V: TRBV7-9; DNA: TGTGCCAGCAGCTTGGAAGGTGTCCTAGCATTTGAGCAGTTCTTC; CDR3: CASSLEGVLAFEQFF
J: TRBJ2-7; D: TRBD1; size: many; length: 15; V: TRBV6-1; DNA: TGTGCCAGCAAGAGAGACAGGGATCCTTCCTACGAGCAGTACTTC; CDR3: CASKRDRDPSYEQYF
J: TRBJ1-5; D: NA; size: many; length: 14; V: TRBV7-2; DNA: TGTGCCAGCACCAAGGGGTTGAGAGATCAGCCCCAGCATTTT; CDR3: CASTKGLRDQPQHF
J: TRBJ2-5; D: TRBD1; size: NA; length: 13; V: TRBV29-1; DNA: TGCAGCGTTGATGGGGACAGGGTCGAGACCCAGTACTTC; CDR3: CSVDGDRVETQYF
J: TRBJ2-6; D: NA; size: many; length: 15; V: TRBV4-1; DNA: TGCGCCAGCAGCCAAGAGGGGGCTGGGGCCAACGTCCTGACTTTC; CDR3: CASSQEGAGANVLTF
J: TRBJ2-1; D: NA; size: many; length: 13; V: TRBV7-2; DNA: TGTGCCAGCAGCAGGGACGGGACAACTGAGCAGTTCTTC; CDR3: CASSRDGTTEQFF
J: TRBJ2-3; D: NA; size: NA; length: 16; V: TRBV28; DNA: TGTGCCAGCAGTTACGGGTTGGGCGTTAGCACAGATACGCAGTATTTT; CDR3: CASSYGLGVSTDTQYF
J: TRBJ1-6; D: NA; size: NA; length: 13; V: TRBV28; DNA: TGTGCCAGCGGAGGGCCGATGAATTCACCCCTCCACTTT; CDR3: CASGGPMNSPLHF
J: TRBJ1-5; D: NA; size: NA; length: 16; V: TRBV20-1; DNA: TGCAGTGCTAGAGAAAACCCCAGGATCAGCAATCAGCCCCAGCATTTT; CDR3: CSARENPRISNQPQHF
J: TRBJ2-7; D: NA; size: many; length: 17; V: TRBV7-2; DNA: TGTGCCAGCAGCCACGGACAGGCGGGTCTAGCGACGAACGAGCAGTACTTC; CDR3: CASSHGQAGLATNEQYF
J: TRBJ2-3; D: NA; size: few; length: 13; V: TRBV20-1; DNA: TGCAGTGCTAGAGTTAGGAATGGAGATACGCAGTATTTT; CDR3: CSARVRNGDTQYF
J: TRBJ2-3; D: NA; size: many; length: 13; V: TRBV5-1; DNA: TGTGCCAGCAGCTTAGGGGGAACAGATACGCAGTATTTT; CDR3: CASSLGGTDTQYF
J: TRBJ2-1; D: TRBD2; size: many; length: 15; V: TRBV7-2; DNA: TGTGCCAGCAGCATTAGCGGGACGGGGTACAATGAGCAGTTCTTC; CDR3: CASSISGTGYNEQFF
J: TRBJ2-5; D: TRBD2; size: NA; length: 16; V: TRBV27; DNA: TGTGCCAGCATTGAGCTCGGGACTAGCGGGGCCAAGACCCAGTACTTC; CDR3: CASIELGTSGAKTQYF
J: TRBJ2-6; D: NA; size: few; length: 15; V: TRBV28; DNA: TGTGCCAGCAGTTTAGGGGGATATGGGGCCAACGTCCTGACTTTC; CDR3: CASSLGGYGANVLTF
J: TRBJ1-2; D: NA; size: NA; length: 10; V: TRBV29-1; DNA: TGCAGCGTTGAAGCGGTGAGCTACACCTTC; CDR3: CSVEAVSYTF